One sample yielded the 2 T cell receptor beta chains listed below, sequenced in a study of T-cell reconstitution after alpha-beta-depleted transplantation in children. Unique molecular identifiers were built into the TCRbeta library. TCRdb re-derived calls from the PCR reads in MiXCR, one entry per CDR3 protein. The repertoire holds some 87,000 distinct CDR3 sequences, with roughly a sixth as singletons. The material sequenced was PBMCs, mostly from graft donor cells, taken 180 days after TCRalphabeta/CD19-depleted stem cell transplant. These TCRs come from a male patient between 2 and 15 years old who had a stem cell transplant for acute lymphoblastic leukemia, so the T cells may come from the graft donor.

The sample holds a few counts of this clonotype. V gene TRBV4-1 combines with J gene TRBJ2-7; possibly TRBD2 for D (7 bases). This CDR3 is built from 15 residues. V gave up 1 base and J gave up 2 bases, with 12 bases separating them. The germline V gene has CDR1 MGHRA and CDR2 YSYEKL. In nucleotides, the CDR3 is TGCGCCAGCAGCCAAGCCGGGGGGCCAACCTACGAGCAGTACTTC. This codes for CASSQAGGPTYEQYF.

This clonotype was detected a few times. The rearrangement joins TRBV20-1 to TRBJ1-2, with D unresolved. This CDR3 comprises 14 residues. Germline loops: CDR1 DFQATT, CDR2 SNEGSKA (reference sequence). The V end lost 5 bases, the J end lost 0 bases, and 13 bases lay between the germline ends. The CDR3: CSAPRASTNYGYTF. CDR3 bases: TGCAGTGCTCCACGGGCCTCTACTAACTATGGCTACACCTTC.